One and the same sample provided the 18 T cell receptor beta chains below, sequenced in a study of shared clonotypes between healthy human individuals. Assay: immunoSEQ multiplex PCR; the TCRdb copy retains only in-frame clones and omits some. The sample shows some 740,000 clones, 90% to 95% of them seen only once. Terminally differentiated effector memory CD45RA+ cells were left out of the naive CD8 fraction, which was CD45RO-negative and positively selected for CCR7. The sample comprised naive CD8+ T cells sorted from blood. All receptors come from a man younger than 40 in good health.

The chain uses TRBV29-1 and TRBJ2-2, with D uncertain. The germline V gene encodes CDR1 SQVTM and CDR2 ANQGSEA. V was pared by 1 base and J by 1 base, with 4 bases between. This CDR3 comprises 13 residues. CDR3 in DNA: TGCAGCGTTGAAGTACAGAACACCGGGGAGCTGTTTTTT. Residues: CSVEVQNTGELFF.

This chain uses TRBV7-3 with TRBJ2-1; 10 bases are shared with TRBD2. The trim removed 4 bases at V and 6 bases at J, leaving 3 bases unmatched. This CDR3 has 14 amino acids. Germline values: CDR1 SGHTA, CDR2 FQGTGA. DNA for the CDR3: TGTGCCAGCAGCTCCCTAGCGGGAGTCAATGAGCAGTTCTTC. It is translated as CASSSLAGVNEQFF.

V and J are TRBV14 and TRBJ2-1, with D perhaps matching TRBD1 or TRBD2 (5 bases each). Germline CDR1 is SGHDN and CDR2 is FVKESK. This CDR3 has 15 amino acids. The V end was cut by 1 base, the J end by 2 bases, with 9 bases between. The DNA of the CDR3 is TGTGCCAGCAGCCAAGTGGGGGACCCCTACAATGAGCAGTTCTTC. It translates to CASSQVGDPYNEQFF.

The chain is built from TRBV27 and TRBJ2-3, with TRBD2 identical over 11 bases. CDR3 size: 16 residues. J lost 3 bases, V lost 6 bases, and 8 bases had no gene match. From germline, CDR1 is MNHEY and CDR2 SMNVEV (reference sequence). In nucleotides, the CDR3 is TGTGCCAGCAGAGATGGGGCTAGCGGGAGGACAGATACGCAGTATTTT. This gives the protein CASRDGASGRTDTQYF.

The J gene is TRBJ2-7, the V gene TRBV15; TRBD1 or TRBD2 may be the D gene (5 bases each). V lost 5 bases to trimming and J lost 1 base, with 12 bases between them. This CDR3 has 14 residues. Germline lookup yields CDR1 LNHNV and CDR2 YYDKDF (reference sequence). As DNA, the CDR3 is TGTGCCACCAGCGGGACGGACACTTCCTACGAGCAGTACTTC. It is translated as CATSGTDTSYEQYF.

The chain is built from TRBV28 and TRBJ2-2; D is possibly TRBD1 (6 bases). The CDR3 runs to 14 residues. V was cut by 11 bases and J by 0 bases, with 13 bases left in between. From germline, CDR1 is MDHEN and CDR2 SYDVKM. CDR3 sequence reads: CAVQGGANTGELFF. CDR3 sequence (DNA): TGTGCCGTACAAGGGGGTGCGAACACCGGGGAGCTGTTTTTT.

This clone has a single count. This CDR3 is also generated by other DNA sequences in the sample. The chain has TRBV7-2 and TRBJ2-7; 7 bases are shared with TRBD2. The germline V gene encodes CDR1 SGHTA and CDR2 FQGNSA. The V gene end was trimmed by 1 base and the J gene end by 3 bases; junction bases not matched to a gene: 9. The CDR3 runs to 16 residues. DNA for the CDR3: TGTGCCAGCAGCTTAGGCACGGGAGGAAACATCTACGAGCAGTACTTC. Residues: CASSLGTGGNIYEQYF.

The V call is TRBV27, the J call TRBJ1-2; 12 bases agree with TRBD1. V dropped 6 bases and J dropped 5; count of bases not matched to a gene: 10. The CDR3 loop spans 16 amino acids. Germline-derived CDR1 and CDR2 are MNHEY and SMNVEV (reference sequence). The CDR3, as DNA: TGTGCCAGCAGCCCATATAGGGACAGGGGGCTTTATGGCTACACCTTC. Amino acid sequence: CASSPYRDRGLYGYTF.

The CDR3 DNA sequence: TGCAGCGGCCGGGACAGCAACACTGAAGCTTTCTTT. Residues: CSGRDSNTEAFF. V and J are TRBV29-1 and TRBJ1-1, with TRBD1 identical over 7 bases. V was pared by 7 bases and J by 2 bases, with 4 bases of the junction left unmatched. This CDR3 is 12 amino acids long. Germline V gene lookup returns CDR1 SQVTM and CDR2 ANQGSEA.

The chain links TRBV27 to TRBJ2-7; D is unresolved. In germline, CDR1 is MNHEY, CDR2 SMNVEV (reference sequence). V was clipped by 2 bases and J by 3 bases, with 17 bases between them. The CDR3 is made up of 16 amino acids. The CDR3 sequence: CASSLRSGTSNYEQYF. The CDR3 region has the DNA TGTGCCAGCAGTTTAAGGTCGGGCACGAGCAACTACGAGCAGTACTTC.

The chain carries TRBV4-1 and TRBJ2-7; no reliable D call. Trimming pared 2 bases from V and 1 base from J, leaving 15 bases between. Germline V gene data show CDR1 as MGHRA and CDR2 as YSYEKL. This CDR3 has 16 amino acids. CDR3 residues: CASSQYVGTPSYEQYF. In nucleotides, the CDR3 is TGCGCCAGCAGCCAATACGTAGGCACGCCATCCTACGAGCAGTACTTC.

The chain joins TRBV10-3 to TRBJ1-1, with no clear D. Germline V gene data show CDR1 as ENHRY and CDR2 as SYGVKD. Trimming stripped 1 base from V and 7 bases from J, with 10 bases between. CDR3 length equals 13 residues. The CDR3 DNA sequence: TGTGCCATCAGTGAGTGGGAAGCACTTGAAGCTTTCTTT. This codes for CAISEWEALEAFF.

The chain links TRBV7-2 to TRBJ2-3; the D gene is possibly TRBD2 (6 bases). V was pared by 5 bases and J by 6 bases, with 18 bases between. Germline lookup yields CDR1 SGHTA and CDR2 FQGNSA. There are 15 residues in the CDR3. The CDR3 region is CASSPTRRRKDTQYF. CDR3 in DNA: TGTGCCAGCAGCCCGACTAGACGGAGGAAGGATACGCAGTATTTT.

This chain joins TRBV4-1 and TRBJ1-2, with D unresolved. Germline CDR1 reads MGHRA; CDR2 reads YSYEKL. The CDR3 extends over 14 amino acids. V was clipped by 0 bases and J by 2 bases, with 7 bases between them. The CDR3: CASSQDTSNYGYTF. The CDR3 region has the DNA TGCGCCAGCAGCCAAGATACATCGAACTATGGCTACACCTTC.

In this sample, this clone turned up once. The chain links TRBV6-5 to TRBJ1-1; D possibly corresponds to TRBD1 (6 bases). Germline lookup yields CDR1 MNHEY and CDR2 SVGAGI. The CDR3 sequence is 10 residues long. V lost 7 bases, J lost 6 bases, and 6 bases lay in between. The CDR3 loop reads CASKGAEAFF. The CDR3, as DNA: TGTGCCAGCAAGGGGGCTGAAGCTTTCTTT.

The genes are TRBV29-1 and TRBJ2-7, with D tentatively TRBD1 (6 bases). Germline V lookup: CDR1 SQVTM, CDR2 ANQGSEA. CDR3 length: 12 residues. V was clipped by 7 bases and J by 2 bases, with 12 bases between them. The CDR3 bases are TGCAGCGCGACACAGGGCCCCTACGAGCAGTACTTC. Translated, it gives CSATQGPYEQYF.

This clone was seen ten or more times. The chain links TRBV6-4 to TRBJ2-3; 7 bases are a match to TRBD2. There are 14 residues in the CDR3. Germline CDR1 is MRHNA and CDR2 is SNTAGT. V lost 2 bases and J lost 2; bases outside the gene matches: 1. Here the CDR3 reads CASSDGRATDTQYF. In nucleotides, the CDR3 is TGTGCCAGCAGTGACGGGAGGGCCACAGATACGCAGTATTTT.

The chain links TRBV5-4 to TRBJ2-7; D may be TRBD1 (6 bases). The length of the CDR3 is 14 residues. From germline, CDR1 is SGHNT and CDR2 YYREEE (reference sequence). The V and J ends lost 2 bases and 2 bases respectively, with 11 bases between them. The DNA for the CDR3 is TGTGCCAGCAGCTTTTCGACAGGTACCTACGAGCAGTACTTC. It codes for CASSFSTGTYEQYF.